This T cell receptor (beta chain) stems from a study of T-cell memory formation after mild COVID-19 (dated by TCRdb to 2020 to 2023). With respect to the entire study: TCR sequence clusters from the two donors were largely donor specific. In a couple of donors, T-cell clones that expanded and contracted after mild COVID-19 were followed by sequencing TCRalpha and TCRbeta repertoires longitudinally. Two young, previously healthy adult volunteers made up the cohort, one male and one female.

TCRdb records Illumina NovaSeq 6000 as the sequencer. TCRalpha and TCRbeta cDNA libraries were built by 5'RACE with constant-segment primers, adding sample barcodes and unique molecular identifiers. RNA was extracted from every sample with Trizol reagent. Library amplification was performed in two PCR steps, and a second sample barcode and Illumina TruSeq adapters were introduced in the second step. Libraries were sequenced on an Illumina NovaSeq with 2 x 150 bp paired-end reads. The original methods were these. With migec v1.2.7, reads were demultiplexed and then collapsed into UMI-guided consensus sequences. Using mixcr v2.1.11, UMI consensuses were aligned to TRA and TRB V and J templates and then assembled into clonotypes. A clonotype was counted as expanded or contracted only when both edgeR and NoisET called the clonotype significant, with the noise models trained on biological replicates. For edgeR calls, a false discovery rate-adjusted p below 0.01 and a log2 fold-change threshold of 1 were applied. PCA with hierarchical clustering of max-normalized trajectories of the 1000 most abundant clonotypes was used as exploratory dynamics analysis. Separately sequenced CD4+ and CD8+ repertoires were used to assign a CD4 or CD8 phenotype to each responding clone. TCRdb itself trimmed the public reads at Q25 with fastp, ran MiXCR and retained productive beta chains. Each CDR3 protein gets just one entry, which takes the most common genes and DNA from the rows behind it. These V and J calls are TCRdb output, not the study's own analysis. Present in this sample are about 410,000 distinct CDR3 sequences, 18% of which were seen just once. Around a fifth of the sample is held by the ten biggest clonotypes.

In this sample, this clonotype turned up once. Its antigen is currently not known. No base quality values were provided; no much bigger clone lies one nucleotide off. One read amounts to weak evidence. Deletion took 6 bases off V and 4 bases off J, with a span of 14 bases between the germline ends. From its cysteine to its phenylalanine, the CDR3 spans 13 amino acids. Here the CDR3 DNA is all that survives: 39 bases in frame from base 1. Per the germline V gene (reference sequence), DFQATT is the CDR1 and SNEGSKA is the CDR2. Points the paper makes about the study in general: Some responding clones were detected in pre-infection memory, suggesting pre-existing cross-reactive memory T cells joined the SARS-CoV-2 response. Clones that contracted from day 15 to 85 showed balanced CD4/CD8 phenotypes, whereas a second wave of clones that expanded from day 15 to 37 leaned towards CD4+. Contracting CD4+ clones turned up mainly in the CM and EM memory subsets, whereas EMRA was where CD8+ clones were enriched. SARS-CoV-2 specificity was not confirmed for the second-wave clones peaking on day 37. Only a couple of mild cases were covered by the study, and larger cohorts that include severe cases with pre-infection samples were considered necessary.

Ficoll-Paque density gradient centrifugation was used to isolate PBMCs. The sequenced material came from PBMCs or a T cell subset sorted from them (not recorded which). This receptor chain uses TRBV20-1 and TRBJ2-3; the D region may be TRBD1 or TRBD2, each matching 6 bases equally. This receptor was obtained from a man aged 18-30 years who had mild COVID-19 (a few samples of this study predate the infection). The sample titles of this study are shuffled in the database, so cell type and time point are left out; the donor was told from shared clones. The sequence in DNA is TGCAGTGCCCCCAGAGGGGGGCCAGATACGCAGTATTTT. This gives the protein CSAPRGGPDTQYF.